The T cell receptor beta chain described here comes from a study of blood T cells in healthy people across ages. At the level of the study: The capture of about one barcoded beta molecule per two T cells was achieved by template switching.

In its sample, this clonotype was seen a few times. V was clipped by 3 bases and J by 11 bases; unmatched bases: 20. This CDR3 is built from 16 residues. Per germline, CDR1 SQVTM and CDR2 ANQGSEA. The study recruited healthy Caucasian donors from Russia who were aged roughly 6 to 100. A second PCR, run for roughly 7 to 12 cycles, used a sample-barcoded 5' primer plus a J-beta primer mix. One entry per CDR3 protein, called by TCRdb with MiXCR from the 5' RACE reads. The profile covers about 1.6 million distinct CDR3 sequences, with around 35% appearing a single time and over 9% taken by the ten largest.

The sequencing input was blood. J is TRBJ2-5 and V is TRBV29-1, with TRBD2 identical over 8 bases. This receptor was taken from a woman under 40 in good health. The CDR3 sequence: CSVEGRAGEHPGEQYF. The CDR3 coding sequence is TGCAGCGTTGAGGGTCGAGCGGGGGAGCACCCCGGTGAGCAGTACTTC.